Each of the 26 T cell receptor beta chains below was sequenced from the same sample in a study of cytomegalovirus exposure and HLA in healthy donors. PCR was performed using 60 Vbeta and 13 Jbeta primers. Sequencing was performed with immunoSEQ multiplex PCR; in TCRdb, only in-frame clones are kept and a portion is missing. The table lists about 190,000 clones, 82% of them singletons. Sequenced: PBMCs. The source is a woman younger than 30 in good health and CMV-seronegative.

The chain joins TRBV11-2 to TRBJ2-1, with 9 bases matching TRBD2. There are 14 residues in the CDR3. Germline-derived CDR1 and CDR2 are SGHAT and FQNNGV. The ends lost 1 base at V and 9 bases at J; junction bases unmatched: 4. CDR3 nucleotide sequence: TGTGCCAGCAGCTTAGGAGCGGGGGGTCGTGAGCAGTTCTTC. Translated, it gives CASSLGAGGREQFF.

In its sample, this clone was seen once. This CDR3 reads CASSQDPSTSGQETQYF. DNA of the CDR3: TGTGCCAGCAGCCAAGATCCCTCCACTAGTGGGCAAGAGACCCAGTACTTC. The chain recombines TRBV4-2 with TRBJ2-5; D may be TRBD2 (5 bases). This CDR3 is built from 17 residues. Trimming removed 0 bases at V and 2 bases at J, with 16 bases between. In germline, CDR1 is LGHNA, CDR2 YNFKEQ.

The CDR3 coding sequence is TGTGCCAGCAGTTTTGGTAGACAGGGGGGGCGAGAGACCCAGTACTTC. Residues: CASSFGRQGGRETQYF. The V and J genes are TRBV27 and TRBJ2-5; TRBD1 matches at 9 bases. The J segment lost 4 bases and the V segment lost 3 bases, leaving 9 bases of the junction unmatched. The CDR3 runs to 16 residues. The germline V gene encodes CDR1 MNHEY and CDR2 SMNVEV (reference sequence).

The rearrangement links TRBV29-1 to TRBJ1-1, with D unclear. This CDR3 is 13 amino acids long. Trimming stripped 7 bases from V and 0 bases from J, with 12 bases between. CDR1 is SQVTM and CDR2 is ANQGSEA in the germline V gene. The CDR3 DNA sequence: TGCAGCGCCCTAACGGGGATGAACACTGAAGCTTTCTTT. It codes for CSALTGMNTEAFF.

The chain joins TRBV30 to TRBJ1-5; D is unclear. The CDR3 extends over 13 amino acids. The V gene's germline CDR1 is GTSNPN and CDR2 SVGIG (reference sequence). Trimming removed 6 bases from V and 0 bases from J, with 9 bases in between. The CDR3, as DNA: TGTGCCTGTGGACGGGATAGCAATCAGCCCCAGCATTTT. It codes for CACGRDSNQPQHF.

This clone was seen a few times. The rearrangement links TRBV30 to TRBJ2-7; 7 positions match TRBD1. CDR3 size: 13 residues. V shed 2 bases, J shed 3 bases, and the junction held 4 bases outside the gene matches. Germline V gene sequence: CDR1 GTSNPN, CDR2 SVGIG (reference sequence). The CDR3 nucleotides read TGTGCCTGGAGTCCGGGACAGATCTACGAGCAGTACTTC. It specifies CAWSPGQIYEQYF.

The CDR3 nucleotides read TGCGCCAGCAGCTTACAGTCGGCTAATGAAAAACTGTTTTTT. Translating it yields CASSLQSANEKLFF. The chain has TRBV5-1 and TRBJ1-4, with D unclear. Germline CDR1 is SGHRS and CDR2 is YFSETQ. This CDR3 spans 14 amino acids. The V end lost 2 bases, the J end lost 3 bases, and 8 bases lay between the germline ends.

V and J are TRBV7-9 and TRBJ2-7; TRBD1 agrees at 7 bases. This CDR3 has 15 amino acids. The V segment lost 5 bases and the J segment 5 bases; nucleotides outside the gene matches: 12. CDR1 and CDR2 (germline): SEHNR, FQNEAQ (reference sequence). CDR3 coding DNA: TGTGCCAGCAGCCCCGCGACAGGGAGTTTCGACGAGCAGTACTTC. Translated, it gives CASSPATGSFDEQYF.

The CDR3 nucleotides read TGCGCCAGCAGCCCTCAGGGGGGGAACACTGAAGCTTTCTTT. It codes for CASSPQGGNTEAFF. The V and J genes are TRBV5-1 and TRBJ1-1, with 7 bases aligning to TRBD1. CDR1 is SGHRS, CDR2 YFSETQ, per germline. The CDR3 is 14 residues long. After removal of 4 bases from V and 1 base from J, the junction contained 4 bases not matched to a gene.

V is TRBV4-1 and J is TRBJ2-5; D uncertain. This CDR3 comprises 13 residues. From germline, CDR1 is MGHRA and CDR2 YSYEKL. The V end lost 4 bases, the J end lost 2 bases, and 8 bases lay between the germline ends. The CDR3 nucleotides read TGCGCCAGCAGCCTCGCTAGACAAGAGACCCAGTACTTC. Protein product: CASSLARQETQYF.

The V gene is TRBV7-9, the J gene TRBJ2-1, with TRBD2 as a possible D gene (6 bases). Germline loops: CDR1 SEHNR, CDR2 FQNEAQ (reference sequence). The V gene lost 5 bases and the J gene lost 9 bases, with 14 bases spanning the gap. CDR3 length equals 13 residues. Here the CDR3 DNA reads TGTGCCAGCAGCACTCCTCTAGCGCCTGAGCAGTTCTTC. Protein: CASSTPLAPEQFF.

This rearrangement joins TRBV6-4 to TRBJ1-2, with unresolved D. The V gene's germline CDR1 is MRHNA and CDR2 SNTAGT. V lost 0 bases and J 6 bases, leaving 8 bases between the germline ends. The CDR3 extends over 13 amino acids. The CDR3 reads CASSDSATNGYTF. Here the CDR3 DNA reads TGTGCCAGCAGTGACTCGGCCACGAATGGCTACACCTTC.

The chain has TRBV28 and TRBJ1-2; D remains ambiguous. Trimming cost V 2 bases and J 4 bases, with 5 bases left between them. This CDR3 spans 12 amino acids. Germline V gives CDR1 MDHEN, CDR2 SYDVKM. CDR3 bases: TGTGCCAGCAGTTTAACCGGCTATGGCTACACCTTC. This gives the protein CASSLTGYGYTF.

This clone came up a few times. This chain links TRBV15 with TRBJ1-1, with D perhaps matching TRBD1 (6 bases). Trimming pared 4 bases from V and 5 bases from J, leaving 17 bases between. The length of the CDR3 is 15 residues. Per the germline V gene, CDR1 is LNHNV and CDR2 is YYDKDF (reference sequence). CDR3 nucleotide sequence: TGTGCCACCAGCATTCAGGGGACGGCAGGAACTGAAGCTTTCTTT. Translation gives CATSIQGTAGTEAFF.

This clone was observed a handful of times. This chain uses TRBV6-1 with TRBJ1-2, with a weak D call TRBD1 (5 bases). Trimming cost V 2 bases and J 0 bases, with 13 bases left between them. The CDR3 covers 16 residues. Germline CDR1 reads MNHNS; CDR2 reads SASEGT. The CDR3 region is CASSEITGTPNYGYTF. CDR3 sequence (DNA): TGTGCCAGCAGTGAAATCACCGGGACTCCTAACTATGGCTACACCTTC.

The V gene is TRBV28, the J gene TRBJ2-7; 12 positions agree with TRBD1. Trimming cost V 6 bases and J 7 bases; bases outside gene matches: 13. Germline values: CDR1 MDHEN, CDR2 SYDVKM. This CDR3 region has 16 residues. Here the CDR3 reads CASSLPPGQGAQEQYF. The CDR3 DNA sequence: TGTGCCAGCAGCCTCCCTCCGGGACAGGGGGCGCAGGAGCAGTACTTC.

The CDR3 coding sequence is TGTGCCAGCAGTTCTGTAGCGGGATTGAACGAGCAGTACTTC. Encoded protein: CASSSVAGLNEQYF. The V gene is TRBV27, the J gene TRBJ2-5; 8 positions agree with TRBD2. The J call may be incorrect, as the DNA end agrees better with TRBJ2-7. Germline V CDR1 and CDR2: MNHEY, SMNVEV (reference sequence). There are 14 residues in the CDR3.

CDR3 nucleotide sequence: TGTGCCAGCAGTTTTACCGGGACTCAAGAGACCCAGTACTTC. It codes for CASSFTGTQETQYF. The chain combines TRBV27 with TRBJ2-5; TRBD2 is a possible D gene (6 bases). The CDR3 loop spans 14 amino acids. Germline V gene data show CDR1 as MNHEY and CDR2 as SMNVEV (reference sequence). With 3 bases removed from V and 2 bases from J, the gap between germline ends came to 10 bases.

Concerning this clone itself: One end of the junction varies from germline; a read error may be responsible. The V and J genes are TRBV9 and TRBJ2-2; perhaps TRBD2 as D (5 bases). The CDR3 is made up of 16 amino acids. Per germline, CDR1 SGDLS and CDR2 YYNGEE. The CDR3 DNA reads TGTGCCAGCAGCTTTCTTTCCAGTACGAACACCGGGGAGCTGCTTTTT. Protein sequence: CASSFLSSTNTGELLF.

This clone was counted between two and nine times. The chain joins TRBV18 to TRBJ2-7; D uncertain. CDR1 and CDR2 (germline): KGHSH, LQKENI. With 6 bases removed from V and 6 bases from J, the gap between germline ends came to 9 bases. The CDR3 extends over 11 amino acids. This CDR3 is CASSQAGEQYF. CDR3 DNA sequence: TGTGCCAGCTCGCAGGCAGGCGAGCAGTACTTC.

The chain recombines TRBV29-1 with TRBJ2-2; TRBD1 is a possible D gene (6 bases). Trimming cost V 5 bases and J 2 bases, with 9 bases left between them. Germline values: CDR1 SQVTM, CDR2 ANQGSEA. The CDR3 runs 13 residues. The CDR3 DNA follows: TGCAGCGTTATCAGGGGAAACACCGGGGAGCTGTTTTTT. Protein product: CSVIRGNTGELFF.

This clone has a handful of counts. This chain connects TRBV27 to TRBJ1-5; 7 bases are a match to TRBD1. V lost 8 bases to trimming and J lost 0 bases; unmatched junction nucleotides: 7. The CDR3 extends over 15 amino acids. CDR1 is MNHEY and CDR2 is SMNVEV in the germline V gene (reference sequence). The CDR3 spells CASRDHRGSNQPQHF. The CDR3, as DNA: TGTGCCAGCCGGGACCACAGGGGTAGCAATCAGCCCCAGCATTTT.

This clone was seen a single time. The gene calls are TRBV11-2 and TRBJ2-2; 7 bases are a match to TRBD1. Trimming at V came to 3 bases and at J to 6 bases, leaving 7 bases not matched to a gene. Germline values: CDR1 SGHAT, CDR2 FQNNGV. The CDR3 is made up of 15 amino acids. CDR3 DNA sequence: TGTGCCAGCAGCTTCGATACAGGGGACGCCGGGGAGCTGTTTTTT. Amino acid sequence: CASSFDTGDAGELFF.

This clone was seen more than once but under ten times. This chain connects TRBV4-1 to TRBJ1-1; the D gene is possibly TRBD1 (5 bases). Trimming left V 0 bases short and J 6 bases short, with 23 bases between. CDR3 size: 18 residues. The germline V gene encodes CDR1 MGHRA and CDR2 YSYEKL. Written as DNA, the CDR3 is TGCGCCAGCAGCCAAGATGTCAGGGCGCGAGGTTATAGGTCTGAAGCTTTCTTT. Protein sequence: CASSQDVRARGYRSEAFF.

In its sample, this clone was seen a few times. This sequence joins TRBV7-9 and TRBJ1-2, with TRBD1 identical over 7 bases. After removal of 1 base from V and 6 bases from J, the junction contained 5 bases not matched to a gene. CDR1 is SEHNR, CDR2 FQNEAQ, per germline (reference sequence). There are 14 residues in the CDR3. CDR3 sequence: CASSLGRQGDGYTF. The CDR3 bases are TGTGCCAGCAGCTTAGGAAGACAGGGTGATGGCTACACCTTC.

This rearrangement joins TRBV6-5 to TRBJ2-7; 7 positions agree with TRBD1. The length of the CDR3 is 14 residues. V lost 8 bases to trimming and J lost 5 bases; unmatched junction nucleotides: 12. CDR1 and CDR2 from the germline V gene are MNHEY and SVGAGI. The CDR3 bases are TGTGCCAGCCAATTAGGGACAGTAGGCCACGAGCAGTACTTC. Translated, it gives CASQLGTVGHEQYF.